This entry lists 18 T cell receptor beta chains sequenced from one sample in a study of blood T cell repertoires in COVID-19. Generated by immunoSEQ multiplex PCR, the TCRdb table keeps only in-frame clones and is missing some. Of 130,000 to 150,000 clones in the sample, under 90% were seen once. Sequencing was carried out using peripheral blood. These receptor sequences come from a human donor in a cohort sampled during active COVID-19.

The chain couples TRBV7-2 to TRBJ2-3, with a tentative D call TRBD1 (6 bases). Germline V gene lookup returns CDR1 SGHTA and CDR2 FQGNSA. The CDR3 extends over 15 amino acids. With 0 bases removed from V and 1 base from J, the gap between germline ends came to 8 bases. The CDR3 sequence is CASSLAGARTDTQYF. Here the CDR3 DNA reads TGTGCCAGCAGCTTAGCGGGGGCCCGCACAGATACGCAGTATTTT.

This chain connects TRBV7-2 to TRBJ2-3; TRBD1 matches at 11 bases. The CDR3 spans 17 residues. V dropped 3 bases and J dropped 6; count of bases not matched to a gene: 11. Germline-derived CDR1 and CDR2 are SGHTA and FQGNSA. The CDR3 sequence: CASSFPGQGEDYDTQYF. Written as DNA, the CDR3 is TGTGCCAGCAGCTTTCCGGGACAGGGGGAGGATTACGATACGCAGTATTTT. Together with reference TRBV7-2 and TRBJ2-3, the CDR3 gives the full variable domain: GAGVSQSPSNKVTEKGKDVELRCDPISGHTALYWYRQSLGQGLEFLIYFQGNSAPDKSGLPSDRFSAERTGGSVSTLTIQRTQQEDSAVYLCASSFPGQGEDYDTQYFGPGTRLTVL.

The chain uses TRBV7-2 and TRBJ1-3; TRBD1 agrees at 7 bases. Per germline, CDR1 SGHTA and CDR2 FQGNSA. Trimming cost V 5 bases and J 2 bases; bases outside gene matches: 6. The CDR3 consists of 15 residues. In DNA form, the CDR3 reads TGTGCCAGCAGCCAAGACAGGGACGCTGGAAACACCATATATTTT. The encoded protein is CASSQDRDAGNTIYF.

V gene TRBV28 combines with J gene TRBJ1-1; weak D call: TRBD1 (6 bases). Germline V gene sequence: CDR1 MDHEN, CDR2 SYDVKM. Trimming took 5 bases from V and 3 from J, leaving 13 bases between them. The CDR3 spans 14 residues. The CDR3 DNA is TGTGCCAGCAGTCCAACAGGGAGTGACACTGAAGCTTTCTTT. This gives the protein CASSPTGSDTEAFF.

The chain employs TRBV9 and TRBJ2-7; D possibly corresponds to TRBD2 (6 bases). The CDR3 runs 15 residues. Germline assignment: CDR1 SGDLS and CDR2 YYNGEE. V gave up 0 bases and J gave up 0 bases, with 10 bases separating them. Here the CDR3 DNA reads TGTGCCAGCAGCGTAGGGCGGGAAAGCTCCTACGAGCAGTACTTC. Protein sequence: CASSVGRESSYEQYF.

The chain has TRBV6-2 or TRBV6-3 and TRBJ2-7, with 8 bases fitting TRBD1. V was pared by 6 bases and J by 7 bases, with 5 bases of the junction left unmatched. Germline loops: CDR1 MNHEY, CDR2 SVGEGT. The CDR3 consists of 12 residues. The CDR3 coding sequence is TGTGCCAGCAGCAGGGGGCGTGGTGAGCAGTACTTC. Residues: CASSRGRGEQYF.

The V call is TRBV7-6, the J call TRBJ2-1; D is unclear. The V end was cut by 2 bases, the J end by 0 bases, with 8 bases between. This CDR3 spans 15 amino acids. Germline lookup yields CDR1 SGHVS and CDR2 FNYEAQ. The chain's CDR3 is CASSLSFSSYNEQFF. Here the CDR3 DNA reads TGTGCCAGCAGCTTAAGTTTTAGCTCCTACAATGAGCAGTTCTTC.

CDR3 sequence reads: CAISRDRAYEQYF. For the CDR3, the DNA is TGTGCCATCAGCCGGGACAGGGCCTACGAGCAGTACTTC. The chain combines TRBV6-5 with TRBJ2-7; 9 positions match TRBD1. With 10 bases clipped from V and 2 bases from J, the junction kept 6 bases outside the gene matches. Germline assignment: CDR1 MNHEY and CDR2 SVGAGI. The CDR3 covers 13 residues.

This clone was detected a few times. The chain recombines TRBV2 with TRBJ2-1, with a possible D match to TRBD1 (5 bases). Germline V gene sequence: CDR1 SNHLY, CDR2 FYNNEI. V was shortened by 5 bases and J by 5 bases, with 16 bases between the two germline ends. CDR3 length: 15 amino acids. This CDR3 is CASSNSGAVDNEQFF. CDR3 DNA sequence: TGTGCCAGCAGTAACAGTGGGGCTGTGGACAATGAGCAGTTCTTC.

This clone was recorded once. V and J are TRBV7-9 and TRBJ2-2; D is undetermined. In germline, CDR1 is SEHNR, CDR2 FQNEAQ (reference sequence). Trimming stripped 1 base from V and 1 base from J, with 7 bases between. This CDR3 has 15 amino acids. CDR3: CASSLVSGNTGELFF. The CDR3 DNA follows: TGTGCCAGCAGCTTAGTTTCAGGGAACACCGGGGAGCTGTTTTTT.

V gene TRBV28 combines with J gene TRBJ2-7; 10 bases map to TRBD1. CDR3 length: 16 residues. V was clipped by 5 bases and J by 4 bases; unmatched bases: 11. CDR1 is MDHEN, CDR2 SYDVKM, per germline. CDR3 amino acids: CASSPTRDRGGYEQYF. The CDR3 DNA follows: TGTGCCAGCAGTCCCACGCGGGACAGGGGTGGATACGAGCAGTACTTC.

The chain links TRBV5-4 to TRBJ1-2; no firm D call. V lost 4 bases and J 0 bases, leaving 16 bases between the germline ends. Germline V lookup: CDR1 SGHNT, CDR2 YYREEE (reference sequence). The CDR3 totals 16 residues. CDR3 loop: CASSREEGLANYGYTF. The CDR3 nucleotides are TGTGCCAGCAGCCGGGAGGAGGGCCTAGCTAACTATGGCTACACCTTC.

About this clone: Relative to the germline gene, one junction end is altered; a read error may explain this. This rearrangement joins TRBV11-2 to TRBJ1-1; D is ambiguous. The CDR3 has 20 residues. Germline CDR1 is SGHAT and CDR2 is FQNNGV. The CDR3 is CASSLDQEGGSLRRVTEAFF. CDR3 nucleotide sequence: TGTGCCAGCAGCCTAGACCAAGAAGGAGGGAGCCTTCGTAGGGTCACTGAAGCTTTCTTT. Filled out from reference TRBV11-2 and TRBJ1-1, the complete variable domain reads EAGVAQSPRYKIIEKRQSVAFWCNPISGHATLYWYQQILGQGPKLLIQFQNNGVVDDSQLPKDRFSAERLKGVDSTLKIQPAKLEDSAVYLCASSLDQEGGSLRRVTEAFFGQGTRLTVV.

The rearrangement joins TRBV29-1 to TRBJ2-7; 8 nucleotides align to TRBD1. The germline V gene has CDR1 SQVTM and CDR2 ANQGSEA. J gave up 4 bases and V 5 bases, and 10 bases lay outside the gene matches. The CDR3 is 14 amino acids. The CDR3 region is CSVYTEDRAYEQYF. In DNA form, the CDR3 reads TGCAGCGTTTACACCGAGGACAGGGCGTACGAGCAGTACTTC.

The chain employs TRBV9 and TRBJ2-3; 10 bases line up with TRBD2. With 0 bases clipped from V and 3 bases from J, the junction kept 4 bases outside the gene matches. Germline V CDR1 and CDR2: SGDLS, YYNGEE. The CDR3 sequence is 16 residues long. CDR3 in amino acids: CASSVDRAGGTDTQYF. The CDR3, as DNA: TGTGCCAGCAGCGTAGATCGAGCGGGGGGGACAGATACGCAGTATTTT. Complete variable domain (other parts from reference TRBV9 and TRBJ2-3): DSGVTQTPKHLITATGQRVTLRCSPRSGDLSVYWYQQSLDQGLQFLIQYYNGEERAKGNILERFSAQQFPDLHSELNLSSLELGDSALYFCASSVDRAGGTDTQYFGPGTRLTVL.

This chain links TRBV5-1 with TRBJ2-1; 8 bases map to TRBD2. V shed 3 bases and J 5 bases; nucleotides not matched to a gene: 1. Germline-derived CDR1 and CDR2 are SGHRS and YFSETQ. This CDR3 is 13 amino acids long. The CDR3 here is CASSSGLDNEQFF. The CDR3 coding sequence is TGCGCCAGCAGCTCGGGACTAGACAATGAGCAGTTCTTC. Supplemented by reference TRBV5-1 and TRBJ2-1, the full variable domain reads KAGVTQTPRYLIKTRGQQVTLSCSPISGHRSVSWYQQTPGQGLQFLFEYFSETQRNKGNFPGRFSGRQFSNSRSEMNVSTLELGDSALYLCASSSGLDNEQFFGPGTRLTVL.

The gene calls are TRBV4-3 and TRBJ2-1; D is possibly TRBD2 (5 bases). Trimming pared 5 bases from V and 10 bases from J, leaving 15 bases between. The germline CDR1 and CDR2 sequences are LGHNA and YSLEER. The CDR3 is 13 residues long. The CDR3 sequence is CASSSRRGIEQFF. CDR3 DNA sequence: TGCGCCAGCAGCTCACGCCGGGGAATCGAGCAGTTCTTC.

The CDR3: CAIRQDGTGELFF. The CDR3 bases are TGTGCCATCAGACAGGATGGCACCGGGGAGCTGTTTTTT. The chain couples TRBV10-3 to TRBJ2-2; D perhaps matches TRBD1 (5 bases). Germline V CDR1 and CDR2: ENHRY, SYGVKD. V lost 6 bases to trimming and J lost 4 bases, with 9 bases between them. The CDR3 totals 13 residues.